The present T cell receptor beta chain was sequenced within a study of T-cell memory formation after mild COVID-19 (dated by TCRdb to the early 2020s). In the study overall: TCR sequence clusters from the two donors were found to be largely donor specific. The cohort comprised two young, previously healthy adult volunteers, one female and one male. In a couple of donors, T-cell clones that expanded and contracted after mild COVID-19 were tracked by sequencing TCRalpha and TCRbeta repertoires over time.

Ficoll-Paque density gradient centrifugation was used to isolate PBMCs. This clonotype was found once. Its cognate antigen has yet to be identified. No base quality information exists; no much larger clone differs at one position. One read alone lends weak support. This sample was sequenced with an Illumina NovaSeq 6000. Using 5'RACE with constant-segment primers, TCRalpha and TCRbeta cDNA libraries were constructed, with sample barcodes and unique molecular identifiers added in the process. Trizol reagent was used to extract RNA from every sample. Libraries were amplified in two PCR steps, with a second sample barcode and Illumina TruSeq adapters added in the second step. Sequencing of libraries was performed on an Illumina NovaSeq with 2 x 150 bp paired-end reads. On the study's bioinformatics: With migec v1.2.7, reads were demultiplexed and then collapsed into UMI-guided consensus sequences. With mixcr v2.1.11, UMI consensuses were aligned to TRA and TRB V and J templates and assembled into clonotypes. A clonotype was counted as expanded or contracted only if both edgeR and NoisET called the change significant, with noise models trained on biological replicates. For edgeR calls, the cutoffs were a false discovery rate-adjusted p below 0.01 and a log2 fold-change threshold of 1. As an exploratory analysis of dynamics, max-normalized trajectories of the 1000 most abundant clonotypes were examined with PCA combined with hierarchical clustering. Each responding clone was given a CD4 or CD8 phenotype based on the CD4+ and CD8+ repertoires, which had been sequenced separately. TCRdb reprocessing: public reads trimmed at Q25 with fastp, clones called with MiXCR, in-frame beta chains kept. All rows with the same CDR3 protein become a single entry with the most common DNA and genes. V and J calls and clone size were set by TCRdb, not the authors. A total of just under 550,000 distinct CDR3 sequences appear in this sample, roughly 20% of them only once. Under 15% of the sample lies in the top ten.

The germline V gene supplies CDR1 KGHDR and CDR2 SFDVKD. Relative to germline, V is missing 4 bases and J is missing 1 base, with 4 bases of the junction outside any gene match. The CDR3 covers 15 residues, taking in both the cysteine and the phenylalanine. Only the CDR3 DNA stays, 45 bases, in frame from base 1. Broader findings and caveats from the paper: Balanced CD4/CD8 phenotypes were observed for clones contracting from day 15 to 85, whereas a bias towards CD4+ was observed for a second wave of clones expanding from day 15 to 37. The second-wave clones that peaked on day 37 were not confirmed to be SARS-CoV-2 specific. Some responding clones were detected in pre-infection memory, which suggested that pre-existing cross-reactive memory T cells had joined the SARS-CoV-2 response. Only a couple of mild cases were covered in the study, and larger cohorts including severe cases with pre-infection samples were considered necessary. Contracting CD4+ clones appeared mostly in the CM and EM memory subsets, whereas CD8+ clones were enriched in EMRA.

The rearrangement combines TRBV24-1 with TRBJ2-5; 8 bases in the junction line up with TRBD1. Sequenced material: PBMCs or a T cell subset sorted from them (not recorded which). This TCR came from an adult woman who had mild COVID-19 (a few samples of this study predate the infection). The sample titles of this study are shuffled in the database, so cell type and time point are left out; the donor was told from shared clones. At the DNA level, the sequence is TGTGCCACCAGTGAAACCGGGACAGGCCAAGAGACCCAGTACTTC. Its product reads: CATSETGTGQETQYF.